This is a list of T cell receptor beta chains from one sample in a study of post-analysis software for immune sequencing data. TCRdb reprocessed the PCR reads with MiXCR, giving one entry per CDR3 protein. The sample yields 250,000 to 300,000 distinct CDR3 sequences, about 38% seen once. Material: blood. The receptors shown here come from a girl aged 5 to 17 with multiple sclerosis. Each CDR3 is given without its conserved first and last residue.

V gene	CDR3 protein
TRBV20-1	SARVIAGSRYEQY
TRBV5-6	ASGLAGIGDEQF
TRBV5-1	ASSSYPPTSGRGNEQF
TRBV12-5	ASGPPREIVCYEQY
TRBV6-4	ASSYLENTEAF
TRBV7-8	ASSPGVWGQY
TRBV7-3	ASLPPGTLQPQH
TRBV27	ASSLSRANVPF
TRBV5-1	ASSLDGVGTDTQY
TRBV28	ASRTTGPEKLF
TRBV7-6	ASSLQREGPPDTQY
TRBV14	ASSRGPDYGYT
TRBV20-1	SARGPENKPLH
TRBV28	ASSPRLAGEYYNEQF
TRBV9	ASSLGLAGGTQTDTQY
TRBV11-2	ASSWGRSNTEAF
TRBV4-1	ASSQGDRLDGQPQH
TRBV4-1	ASSQGYGAGVTPREKNIQY
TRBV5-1	ASSSPGQGIYTQY
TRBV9	VSTLTWSGGYT
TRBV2	ASSEDSLGGYT
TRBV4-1	ASSQEERQAQPQH
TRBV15	ATSGRGGLETQY
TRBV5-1	ASTLQGSTDTQY
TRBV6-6	ASSWTGLREAF
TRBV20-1	SARDPGGKGLDTQY
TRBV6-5	ASSYTRLAGGGEQF
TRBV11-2	ASSLAGYTEAF
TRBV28	ASSSRDRDNEQV
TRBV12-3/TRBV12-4	ASSFGYTEAF
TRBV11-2	ASTNRGMNTETF
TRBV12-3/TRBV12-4	ASSRTSGGLETQY
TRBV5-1	ASGRQGTDTQY
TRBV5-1	ASSWAGTGEAEQF
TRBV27	ASARGAVETQY
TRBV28	ASSWGVDEQY
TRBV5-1	ASSLPGDRLRETQY
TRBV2	ASCRDREKLF
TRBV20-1	RGIFGNKQF
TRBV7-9	ASSLRQSYNEQF
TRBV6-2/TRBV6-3	ASSPLERGLNQPQR
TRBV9	ASSVGLILTEAF
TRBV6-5	ASSIGQNQPQH
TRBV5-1	ASSSTGTGLMNTEAF
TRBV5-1	ASSLAGRNEQC